The 29 T cell receptor beta chains below all came from one sample that was sequenced in a study of cytomegalovirus exposure and HLA in healthy donors. Clones were sequenced by immunoSEQ multiplex PCR, and TCRdb holds only the in-frame ones, with some missing. The sample lists roughly 110,000 clones; 88% were seen once. Material for sequencing was PBMCs. The receptors were gathered from a woman under 30 in good health and CMV-seropositive.

The chain carries TRBV11-2 and TRBJ1-6; D might be TRBD1 (5 bases). The V gene lost 5 bases and the J gene lost 10 bases, with 9 bases spanning the gap. Germline V gives CDR1 SGHAT, CDR2 FQNNGV. The CDR3 is 12 residues long. The CDR3 DNA reads TGTGCCAGCAGCCGAACAGGATCACCCCTCCACTTT. It translates to CASSRTGSPLHF.

V is TRBV2 and J is TRBJ2-6; 12 bases fit TRBD2. From germline, CDR1 is SNHLY and CDR2 FYNNEI. The CDR3 runs to 19 residues. V lost 6 bases to trimming and J lost 0 bases; unmatched junction nucleotides: 9. The CDR3 nucleotides are TGTGCCAGCAGACCCACCACTAGCGGGGGGCCCTCTGGGGCCAACGTCCTGACTTTC. It codes for CASRPTTSGGPSGANVLTF.

CDR3: CASSPSAGGETQYF. The CDR3 DNA follows: TGTGCCAGTAGTCCATCAGCGGGGGGGGAGACCCAGTACTTC. This chain uses TRBV19 with TRBJ2-5; 10 nucleotides align to TRBD2. CDR1 is LNHDA and CDR2 is SQIVND in the germline V gene (reference sequence). This CDR3 spans 14 amino acids. Unmatched junction bases numbered 5, after V lost 5 bases and J lost 5 bases.

V usage is TRBV7-8 and J usage is TRBJ2-7; D uncertain. Germline CDR1 and CDR2: SGHVS and FQNEAQ. V was trimmed by 0 bases and J by 3 bases, leaving 9 bases between them. This CDR3 has 14 residues. This CDR3 reads CASSLARGVYEQYF. Written as DNA, the CDR3 is TGTGCCAGCAGCTTAGCACGCGGAGTCTACGAGCAGTACTTC.

The CDR3 spells CASSLRKGMETQYF. The CDR3 DNA reads as TGTGCCAGCAGTTTAAGGAAGGGGATGGAGACCCAGTACTTC. The chain couples TRBV28 to TRBJ2-5; D perhaps matches TRBD1 (5 bases). There are 14 residues in the CDR3. The V and J ends lost 2 bases and 5 bases respectively, with 12 bases between them. CDR1 MDHEN and CDR2 SYDVKM come from the germline V gene.

The chain recombines TRBV5-1 with TRBJ1-5; D possibly corresponds to TRBD1 (6 bases). Per germline, CDR1 SGHRS and CDR2 YFSETQ. Trimming removed 0 bases from V and 2 bases from J, with 9 bases in between. The CDR3 is 15 amino acids. This CDR3 is CASSLDGGRNQPQHF. In DNA, the CDR3 is TGCGCCAGCAGCTTGGACGGGGGGCGCAATCAGCCCCAGCATTTT.

This clone has just a few counts. The V and J genes are TRBV5-6 and TRBJ2-1, with 10 bases identical to TRBD2. Germline V gene data show CDR1 as SGHDT and CDR2 as YYEEEE. Losses at the gene ends were 6 bases for V and 10 bases for J; bases not matched to a gene: 13. This CDR3 comprises 15 residues. The CDR3 bases are TGTGCCAGCAAGCTTGATGGGACTAGCGTAATCGAGCAGTTCTTC. Translated: CASKLDGTSVIEQFF. Complete variable domain (other parts from reference TRBV5-6 and TRBJ2-1): DAGVTQSPTHLIKTRGQQVTLRCSPKSGHDTVSWYQQALGQGPQFIFQYYEEEERQRGNFPDRFSGHQFPNYSSELNVNALLLGDSALYLCASKLDGTSVIEQFFGPGTRLTVL.

The rearrangement joins TRBV18 to TRBJ2-7, with D possibly matching TRBD1 (6 bases). CDR1 is KGHSH, CDR2 LQKENI, per germline. This CDR3 has 13 amino acids. Deletions cut 0 bases from V and 6 bases from J, with 9 bases between. CDR3 sequence (DNA): TGTGCCAGCTCACCACCGGGCAGGGGCGAGCAGTACGTC. Protein: CASSPPGRGEQYV.

V gene TRBV10-2 combines with J gene TRBJ1-2, with a tentative D call TRBD1 (6 bases). The CDR3 runs 13 residues. V was clipped by 0 bases and J by 8 bases, with 10 bases between them. Germline CDR1 is WSHSY and CDR2 is SAAADI. DNA for the CDR3: TGCGCCAGCAGTGAGTCACAGGGTTGGGGCTACACCTTC. As protein: CASSESQGWGYTF.

This rearrangement joins TRBV5-1 to TRBJ1-2, with TRBD1 matching 8 bases. There are 15 residues in the CDR3. The V gene's germline CDR1 is SGHRS and CDR2 YFSETQ. Trimming took 4 bases from V and 8 from J; bases not matched to a gene: 13. In DNA form, the CDR3 reads TGCGCCAGCAGCCCCCAGGGGACAGGTCCTAACGGCTACACCTTC. Protein product: CASSPQGTGPNGYTF. Looking up the rest from reference TRBV5-1 and TRBJ1-2 gives the full variable domain: KAGVTQTPRYLIKTRGQQVTLSCSPISGHRSVSWYQQTPGQGLQFLFEYFSETQRNKGNFPGRFSGRQFSNSRSEMNVSTLELGDSALYLCASSPQGTGPNGYTFGSGTRLTVV.

The chain combines TRBV6-1 with TRBJ1-1, with D possibly TRBD1 on 5 matching bases. The CDR3 is made up of 15 amino acids. Per the germline V gene, CDR1 is MNHNS and CDR2 is SASEGT. V dropped 5 bases and J dropped 1 base, with 14 bases sitting between them. The CDR3 reads CASSTPRGKNTEAFF. The CDR3 coding sequence is TGTGCCAGCAGTACCCCCCGGGGGAAGAACACTGAAGCTTTCTTT.

This rearrangement joins TRBV29-1 to TRBJ1-6; 7 bases agree with TRBD1. Trimming took 6 bases from V and 7 from J; bases not matched to a gene: 9. CDR1 and CDR2 from the germline V gene are SQVTM and ANQGSEA. The CDR3 is 14 residues long. The CDR3 spells CSVLQGSSNSPLHF. CDR3 bases: TGCAGCGTCTTACAGGGGTCTTCGAATTCACCCCTCCACTTT.

This clone was picked up one time. CDR3 bases: TGTGCCAGTAGTATTGCCGGGACAGGGGGCTATCAGCCCCAGCATTTT. Residues: CASSIAGTGGYQPQHF. This chain connects TRBV19 to TRBJ1-5; 12 bases match TRBD1. This CDR3 has 16 residues. The germline CDR1 and CDR2 sequences are LNHDA and SQIVND (reference sequence). V shed 3 bases, J shed 5 bases, and the junction held 5 bases outside the gene matches. The entire variable domain, with the rest obtained from reference TRBV19 and TRBJ1-5, is as follows: DGGITQSPKYLFRKEGQNVTLSCEQNLNHDAMYWYRQDPGQGLRLIYYSQIVNDFQKGDIAEGYSVSREKKESFPLTVTSAQKNPTAFYLCASSIAGTGGYQPQHFGDGTRLSIL.

The chain combines TRBV5-4 with TRBJ1-1; 9 nucleotides align to TRBD1. The CDR3 has 14 residues. The ends lost 3 bases at V and 7 bases at J; junction bases unmatched: 7. Germline V gives CDR1 SGHNT, CDR2 YYREEE (reference sequence). The CDR3 DNA reads TGTGCCAGCAGCTCCCGGGACAGGGAAATTGAAGCTTTCTTT. Protein: CASSSRDREIEAFF.

The CDR3 here is CASSELGTGKNIQYF. DNA for the CDR3: TGTGCCAGCAGTGAATTGGGGACAGGGAAAAACATTCAGTACTTC. The V gene is TRBV2, the J gene TRBJ2-4; the match to TRBD1 covers 9 bases. Germline CDR1 SNHLY, CDR2 FYNNEI. CDR3 size: 15 residues. The V and J ends lost 2 bases and 4 bases, in that order; junction bases with no gene match: 3.

This chain connects TRBV7-2 to TRBJ2-3; 10 nucleotides agree with TRBD2. The length of the CDR3 is 17 residues. Germline V gene sequence: CDR1 SGHTA, CDR2 FQGNSA. V was pared by 1 base and J by 7 bases, with 11 bases of the junction left unmatched. The CDR3 nucleotides are TGTGCCAGCAGCTTAGTGAGCGGGGGGGCCCTAGGACATACGCAGTATTTT. This sequence encodes CASSLVSGGALGHTQYF.

This sequence joins TRBV6-6 and TRBJ2-7; tentatively, D is TRBD1 (8 bases). Germline V gene sequence: CDR1 MNHNY, CDR2 SVGAGI (reference sequence). With 5 bases removed from V and 2 bases from J, the gap between germline ends came to 19 bases. CDR3 size: 16 residues. The CDR3: CASSKRGQAGTYEQYV. The DNA for the CDR3 is TGTGCCAGCAGTAAGCGGGGACAGGCGGGGACCTACGAGCAGTACGTC.

The chain uses TRBV6-6 and TRBJ1-3; D ambiguous. The CDR3 runs 15 residues. Germline values: CDR1 MNHNY, CDR2 SVGAGI (reference sequence). Trimming stripped 6 bases from V and 0 bases from J, with 12 bases between. This CDR3 reads CASSPNSVSGNTIYF. Written as DNA, the CDR3 is TGTGCCAGCAGCCCTAATAGTGTCTCTGGAAACACCATATATTTT.

The chain recombines TRBV7-9 with TRBJ1-2; weak D call: TRBD1 (5 bases). Per the germline V gene, CDR1 is SEHNR and CDR2 is FQNEAQ (reference sequence). This CDR3 comprises 17 residues. V was pared by 2 bases and J by 0 bases, with 16 bases between. CDR3 nucleotides: TGTGCCAGCAGCTTACGTCCCCAACAGGACGCTAACTATGGCTACACCTTC. Its protein is CASSLRPQQDANYGYTF.

V is TRBV27 and J is TRBJ2-7, with 10 bases that match TRBD2. J lost 2 bases, V lost 10 bases, and 5 bases had no gene match. The germline V gene encodes CDR1 MNHEY and CDR2 SMNVEV (reference sequence). The length of the CDR3 is 13 residues. In DNA, the CDR3 is TGTGCCACTTCGACTAGCGGGCCCTACGAGCAGTACTTC. The encoded protein is CATSTSGPYEQYF.

The rearrangement uses TRBV28 and TRBJ1-2; D not certain. The CDR3 has 14 residues. V was trimmed by 5 bases and J by 3 bases, leaving 13 bases between them. Germline assignment: CDR1 MDHEN and CDR2 SYDVKM. The CDR3 is CASSAPGRDYGYTF. CDR3 nucleotide sequence: TGTGCCAGCAGTGCACCGGGTCGGGACTATGGCTACACCTTC.

This chain connects TRBV7-7 to TRBJ2-2; 9 nucleotides line up with TRBD1. Germline V gene lookup returns CDR1 SSHAT and CDR2 FNYEAQ (reference sequence). The V and J ends lost 5 bases and 3 bases, in that order; junction bases with no gene match: 7. This CDR3 is 16 amino acids long. CDR3 DNA: TGTGCCAGCAGCCGGGGACAGGGTTTAGACACCGGGGAGCTGTTTTTT. Protein product: CASSRGQGLDTGELFF. Full variable domain (rest looked up from reference TRBV7-7 and TRBJ2-2): GAGVSQSPRYKVTKRGQDVTLRCDPISSHATLYWYQQALGQGPEFLTYFNYEAQPDKSGLPSDRFSAERPEGSISTLTIQRTEQRDSAMYRCASSRGQGLDTGELFFGEGSRLTVL.

The chain couples TRBV6-1 to TRBJ2-7; no definite D call. CDR3 length: 12 amino acids. The germline gives CDR1 MNHNS, CDR2 SASEGT. V lost 4 bases, J lost 1 base, and 5 bases lay in between. The CDR3 DNA sequence: TGTGCCAGCAGTGCCGTTTCCTACGAGCAGTACTTC. Translation gives CASSAVSYEQYF.

For this clone: One end of the junction varies from germline; a read error may be responsible. This chain uses TRBV28 with TRBJ2-1, with 9 nucleotides matching TRBD1. This CDR3 comprises 12 residues. Germline V gene lookup returns CDR1 MDHEN and CDR2 SYDVKM. CDR3 sequence: CASSGPGQGQLF. The CDR3 DNA sequence: TGTGCCAGCAGTGGACCGGGACAGGGACAACTCTTC.

This clone appeared once. The genes are TRBV4-1 and TRBJ2-2, with 7 bases fitting TRBD2. The germline V gene encodes CDR1 MGHRA and CDR2 YSYEKL. V gave up 2 bases and J gave up 0 bases; unmatched junction bases: 6. The CDR3 loop spans 17 amino acids. The DNA of the CDR3 is TGCGCCAGCAGCCAAATAATAGCGGGCGCGAACACCGGGGAGCTGTTTTTT. This gives the protein CASSQIIAGANTGELFF.

The V and J genes are TRBV11-2 and TRBJ2-2; no reliable D call. V lost 1 base to trimming and J lost 3 bases, with 3 bases between them. The CDR3 runs to 13 residues. Germline V gene data show CDR1 as SGHAT and CDR2 as FQNNGV. CDR3 in DNA: TGTGCCAGCAGCTTAGCCTACACCGGGGAGCTGTTTTTT. Amino acids: CASSLAYTGELFF. The full variable domain, rest sourced from reference TRBV11-2 and TRBJ2-2, is EAGVAQSPRYKIIEKRQSVAFWCNPISGHATLYWYQQILGQGPKLLIQFQNNGVVDDSQLPKDRFSAERLKGVDSTLKIQPAKLEDSAVYLCASSLAYTGELFFGEGSRLTVL.

The chain recombines TRBV7-6 with TRBJ2-7, with 11 nucleotides matching TRBD2. V lost 4 bases to trimming and J lost 3 bases; unmatched junction nucleotides: 5. From germline, CDR1 is SGHVS and CDR2 FNYEAQ. CDR3 length equals 15 residues. CDR3 DNA sequence: TGTGCCAGCAGCTCTCTAGCGGGGGGACACTACGAGCAGTACGTC. Its protein is CASSSLAGGHYEQYV.

The chain recombines TRBV6-5 with TRBJ1-4; 8 bases fit TRBD1. Germline CDR1 reads MNHEY; CDR2 reads SVGAGI. The CDR3 length is 15 residues. Trimming took 4 bases from V and 8 from J; bases not matched to a gene: 9. The CDR3 protein is CASSSPDRAWEKLFF. For the CDR3, the DNA is TGTGCCAGCAGTTCCCCGGACAGGGCTTGGGAAAAACTGTTTTTT.

This rearrangement joins TRBV11-2 to TRBJ2-7; D is perhaps TRBD2 (5 bases). The germline CDR1 and CDR2 sequences are SGHAT and FQNNGV. With 0 bases removed from V and 2 bases from J, the gap between germline ends came to 5 bases. The CDR3 has 13 amino acids. In DNA, the CDR3 is TGTGCCAGCAGCTTAGAAGCGGCCTACGAGCAGTACGTC. It translates to CASSLEAAYEQYV.